The 10 T cell receptor beta chains given below trace back to one sample, sequenced in a study of PD-1 blockade in classical Hodgkin lymphoma (dated by TCRdb to between 2020 and 2021). The library was prepared using the immunoSEQ multiplex PCR assay. Sourced from immuneACCESS, this table was stored by TCRdb with only in-frame sequences that have V and J called. A share of the clones is absent; for the studies checked, an unresolved V gene accounts for under half, and the remainder has no known explanation. Across this sample there are tens of thousands of clones, with 80% to 90% seen only once. Of the sample, 15% is held by the ten largest clones. What this sample's time point label stands for: cycle 1 day 1 (C1D1), immediately before nivolumab initiation. Relapse after autologous stem cell transplantation had occurred in all trial patients, and cohorts A, B and C were distinguished by prior brentuximab vedotin exposure.

This specimen was peripheral blood mononuclear cells (PBMCs), taken at baseline. The receptor set was obtained from a human donor with classical Hodgkin lymphoma.

The V and J genes are TRBV7-9 and TRBJ1-4; 8 positions agree with TRBD1. Trimming took 6 bases from V and 4 from J; bases not matched to a gene: 4. The CDR3 contains 14 residues. Per the germline V gene, CDR1 is SEHNR and CDR2 is FQNEAQ (reference sequence). This CDR3 is CASRRTGFNEKLFF. CDR3 bases: TGTGCCAGCAGACGGACAGGGTTTAATGAAAAACTGTTTTTT.

The CDR3 region is CASIIRTAGNTEAFF. The CDR3, as DNA: TGTGCCAGCATCATACGGACAGCGGGGAACACTGAAGCTTTCTTT. This rearrangement joins TRBV13 to TRBJ1-1; tentative D call: TRBD1 (6 bases). Per the germline V gene, CDR1 is PRHDT and CDR2 is FYEKMQ (reference sequence). There are 15 residues in the CDR3. V gave up 7 bases and J gave up 1 base, with 16 bases separating them.

The V and J genes are TRBV20-1 and TRBJ1-2, with 7 bases that match TRBD1. Germline lookup yields CDR1 DFQATT and CDR2 SNEGSKA (reference sequence). The CDR3 totals 10 residues. The ends lost 8 bases at V and 8 bases at J; junction bases unmatched: 5. The CDR3 bases are TGCAGTCCGATGGACAGGGGCTACACCTTC. It encodes CSPMDRGYTF.

The chain links TRBV2 to TRBJ1-1; a possible D gene is TRBD1 (6 bases). Trimming left V 6 bases short and J 6 bases short, with 8 bases between. CDR3 size: 11 residues. The germline V gene encodes CDR1 SNHLY and CDR2 FYNNEI. The CDR3 DNA is TGTGCCAGCAGCAGGGGTTCTGAAGCTTTCTTT. The encoded protein is CASSRGSEAFF. Based on the CDR3 plus reference TRBV2 and TRBJ1-1, the full variable domain is EPEVTQTPSHQVTQMGQEVILRCVPISNHLYFYWYRQILGQKVEFLVSFYNNEISEKSEIFDDQFSVERPDGSNFTLKIRSTKLEDSAMYFCASSRGSEAFFGQGTRLTVV.

The chain is built from TRBV7-2 and TRBJ2-1; a weak D match, TRBD2 (7 bases). This CDR3 contains 16 residues. Per germline, CDR1 SGHTA and CDR2 FQGNSA. V lost 1 base and J 7 bases, leaving 17 bases between the germline ends. CDR3 region: CASSLVLLGGRNEQFF. CDR3 coding DNA: TGTGCCAGCAGCTTAGTATTATTGGGGGGGCGGAATGAGCAGTTCTTC.

V usage is TRBV5-1 and J usage is TRBJ2-3, with no clear D. In germline, CDR1 is SGHRS, CDR2 YFSETQ. This CDR3 is 15 amino acids long. Deletions cut 2 bases from V and 1 base from J, with 11 bases between. The CDR3: CASSLERTGTDTQYF. The CDR3, as DNA: TGCGCCAGCAGCTTAGAAAGAACGGGCACAGATACGCAGTATTTT.

The gene calls are TRBV2 and TRBJ1-5; D is perhaps TRBD1 (6 bases). Germline V gene lookup returns CDR1 SNHLY and CDR2 FYNNEI. The CDR3 contains 16 residues. V was trimmed by 3 bases and J by 1 base, leaving 13 bases between them. CDR3 in amino acids: CASSDRVRGSNQPQHF. CDR3 nucleotides: TGTGCCAGCAGTGACAGAGTCAGGGGAAGCAATCAGCCCCAGCATTTT.

The chain has TRBV19 and TRBJ2-2; D remains ambiguous. Germline V gene lookup returns CDR1 LNHDA and CDR2 SQIVND (reference sequence). V was shortened by 4 bases and J by 4 bases, with 13 bases between the two germline ends. The CDR3 loop spans 15 amino acids. The CDR3 nucleotides are TGTGCCAGTAGTACAGGATGGTACCTCACCGGGGAGCTGTTTTTT. Protein product: CASSTGWYLTGELFF.

This clone was seen once. This chain uses TRBV6-5 with TRBJ2-2; no reliable D call. Germline V CDR1 and CDR2: MNHEY, SVGAGI. V gave up 4 bases and J gave up 2 bases, with 5 bases separating them. The CDR3 covers 13 residues. CDR3 nucleotides: TGTGCCAGCAGTTGGGGTAACACCGGGGAGCTGTTTTTT. It translates to CASSWGNTGELFF.

The chain combines TRBV6-5 with TRBJ2-7, with D unclear. The CDR3 is made up of 11 amino acids. Germline V gives CDR1 MNHEY, CDR2 SVGAGI. In nucleotides, the CDR3 is TGTGCTACCGGGCACGACTACGAGCAGTACTTC. Its protein is CATGHDYEQYF.